This T cell receptor (beta chain) was captured by sequencing in a study of cytomegalovirus exposure and HLA in healthy donors. Study background: The use of the same platform for the roughly 130 validation repertoires and the 550 to 850 first-cohort repertoires was reported by a later analysis.

Study-wide results and caveats: Among the CMV-associated chains, a few were confirmed in vitro as specific for CMV antigens. Altogether, some 170 TCR beta chains were recorded as cytomegalovirus-associated. It was found in a later analysis that first-cohort TCR clusters tended to co-occur in the approximately 120 validation repertoires.

As concerns this clone: Its target is unknown.

The germline CDR1 and CDR2 sequences are SGHAT and FQNNGV. The CDR3 loop spans 13 amino acids. The germline V and J ends were trimmed by 8 bases and 6 bases, with 13 bases remaining between them. Here immunoSEQ multiplex PCR was the method, and the copy in TCRdb shows in-frame clones only, minus some. The sample has more than 70,000 clones, almost 97% seen once; the top ten hold 1.5% to 2%. This receptor was taken from a young man in good health and CMV-seropositive. What was sequenced was PBMCs. The J gene is TRBJ2-2, the V gene TRBV11-2; tentatively, D is TRBD1 (5 bases). CDR3 nucleotide sequence: TGTGCCAGCCGCGAAGGGGCGTCCGGGGAGCTGTTTTTT. This translates into CASREGASGELFF.